Listed below are T cell receptor beta chains from one sample, sequenced in a study of T cells in Graves' hyperthyroidism and ophthalmopathy. TCRdb recomputed calls from the multiplex PCR reads with MiXCR, one row per CDR3 protein. The data show about 320,000 distinct CDR3 sequences, 16% seen once. Sequenced: blood. The receptors come from a man aged 25 to 45 with Graves' hyperthyroidism. The CDR3 runs from the conserved cysteine through the conserved F or W. The D gene is left open where the match is weak. Size values are once, few and many counts, or a class for expanded clones, and some rows have none.

size,D,V,J,CDR3,DNA
many,-,TRBV2,TRBJ2-3,CASKVGVGTDTQYF,TGTGCCAGCAAAGTGGGAGTGGGCACAGATACGCAGTATTTT
many,-,TRBV30,TRBJ2-7,CAWSVGLVDSGQYF,TGTGCCTGGAGTGTAGGGTTGGTCGACTCGGGGCAGTACTTC
-,TRBD1,TRBV5-1,TRBJ1-4,CASSGTGISEKLFF,TGCGCCAGCAGCGGGACAGGGATATCTGAAAAACTGTTTTTT
few,-,TRBV5-1,TRBJ1-2,CASSLSATGTYGYTF,TGCGCCAGCAGCCTCTCGGCGACAGGCACCTATGGCTACACCTTC
few,TRBD1,TRBV27,TRBJ1-2,CASSPQRQGARGGYTF,TGTGCCAGCAGCCCTCAACGACAGGGCGCCCGCGGGGGCTACACCTTC
many,-,TRBV11-2,TRBJ2-3,CASSLALGHPDTQYF,TGTGCCAGCAGCTTAGCTTTAGGACACCCAGATACGCAGTATTTT
few,TRBD2,TRBV9,TRBJ2-1,CASSVDSGGWNEQFF,TGTGCCAGCAGCGTAGATAGCGGGGGTTGGAATGAGCAGTTCTTC
many,-,TRBV5-1,TRBJ1-1,CASSTGTGAEAFF,TGCGCCAGCAGCACCGGGACGGGCGCTGAAGCTTTCTTT
-,-,TRBV29-1,TRBJ2-5,CSVETGQETQYF,TGCAGCGTTGAAACAGGGCAAGAGACCCAGTACTTC
many,-,TRBV11-3,TRBJ2-4,CASSLEARDLGQNIQYF,TGTGCCAGCAGCTTAGAAGCTCGTGATCTGGGGCAAAACATTCAGTACTTC
many,-,TRBV28,TRBJ2-1,CASSGGQGGLSNEQFF,TGTGCCAGCAGCGGGGGGCAGGGCGGGTTATCCAATGAGCAGTTCTTC
many,TRBD1,TRBV28,TRBJ2-5,CASSPPLNRGREETQYF,TGTGCCAGCAGCCCACCACTAAACAGGGGGCGGGAAGAGACCCAGTACTTC
many,-,TRBV7-8,TRBJ2-3,CASSFPRTADAGSTDTQYF,TGTGCCAGCAGCTTCCCCCGGACGGCGGATGCTGGAAGCACAGATACGCAGTATTTT
many,TRBD2,TRBV2,TRBJ2-7,CASSDSSGTYEQYF,TGTGCCAGCAGTGACTCTAGCGGAACCTACGAGCAGTACTTC
many,-,TRBV7-2,TRBJ2-7,CASSLDRVSYEQYF,TGTGCCAGCAGCTTAGACAGGGTCTCCTACGAGCAGTACTTC
many,TRBD1,TRBV12-3/TRBV12-4,TRBJ1-4,CASTRDRVYEKLFF,TGTGCCAGCACCAGAGACAGGGTATATGAAAAACTGTTTTTT
few,-,TRBV6-1,TRBJ2-7,CASSLGGGSVYEQYF,TGTGCCAGCAGTCTGGGAGGAGGGTCTGTCTACGAGCAGTACTTC
few,TRBD1,TRBV6-5,TRBJ2-1,CASSYWTGEVREQFF,TGTGCCAGCAGTTACTGGACAGGGGAGGTACGGGAGCAGTTCTTC
-,TRBD1,TRBV15,TRBJ1-5,CATSRGQGGGFQHF,TGTGCCACCAGCAGAGGACAGGGCGGGGGGTTCCAGCATTTT
-,-,TRBV29-1,TRBJ2-1,CSGQRLGEQFF,TGCAGCGGCCAACGCCTGGGTGAGCAGTTCTTC
-,-,TRBV29-1,TRBJ1-5,CSVQDSNQPQHF,TGCAGCGTTCAGGATAGCAATCAGCCCCAGCATTTT
few,-,TRBV20-1,TRBJ2-3,CSARDPGPDTQYF,TGCAGTGCTAGAGATCCAGGGCCAGATACGCAGTATTTT
many,TRBD2,TRBV7-3,TRBJ2-2,CASSPQVAGVAGELFF,TGTGCCAGCAGCCCGCAGGTAGCGGGAGTCGCCGGGGAGCTGTTTTTT
-,TRBD1,TRBV12-3/TRBV12-4,TRBJ2-5,CASSFVRGSQETQYF,TGTGCCAGCAGTTTTGTCAGGGGGAGCCAAGAGACCCAGTACTTC
-,TRBD1,TRBV7-3,TRBJ2-1,CASSLTGQGASHEQFF,TGTGCCAGCAGCTTAACTGGACAGGGGGCTTCCCATGAGCAGTTCTTC
many,-,TRBV12-3/TRBV12-4,TRBJ2-5,CASSQIRGGGETQYF,TGTGCCAGCAGTCAAATCAGGGGTGGTGGAGAGACCCAGTACTTC
many,-,TRBV11-2,TRBJ1-5,CASSLHAGARDQPQHF,TGTGCCAGCAGCTTACATGCGGGGGCAAGGGATCAGCCCCAGCATTTT
-,-,TRBV18,TRBJ2-3,CASSPYGTSTDTQYF,TGTGCCAGCTCACCATACGGGACTAGCACAGATACGCAGTATTTT
-,-,TRBV6-1,TRBJ2-7,CASSAAVEQYF,TGTGCCAGCAGTGCAGCTGTCGAGCAGTACTTC
many,-,TRBV2,TRBJ1-1,CASNGLGLLRNTEAFF,TGTGCCAGCAATGGACTGGGATTGTTGCGGAACACTGAAGCTTTCTTT
many,-,TRBV6-2/TRBV6-3,TRBJ2-1,CASRDPRLGEQFF,TGTGCCAGCCGGGACCCTCGGCTGGGTGAGCAGTTCTTC
-,TRBD1,TRBV30,TRBJ1-5,CAWSRTGNYQPQHF,TGTGCCTGGAGTAGGACAGGGAATTATCAGCCCCAGCATTTT
many,-,TRBV12-3/TRBV12-4,TRBJ2-1,CASSFGGNYNEQFF,TGTGCCAGCAGTTTTGGCGGGAACTACAATGAGCAGTTCTTC
many,-,TRBV10-3,TRBJ2-7,CAISAGTRSYEQYF,TGTGCCATCAGTGCAGGCACCCGGTCCTACGAGCAGTACTTC
-,-,TRBV20-1,TRBJ2-3,CSARSTPPDTQYF,TGCAGTGCTAGATCAACACCCCCAGATACGCAGTATTTT
few,TRBD1,TRBV3-1,TRBJ2-3,CASSFLTGTTDTQYF,TGTGCCAGCAGCTTCCTGACAGGGACCACAGATACGCAGTATTTT
few,TRBD1,TRBV5-1,TRBJ2-2,CASSLGGTATGELFF,TGCGCCAGCAGCTTGGGTGGGACAGCCACCGGGGAGCTGTTTTTT
once,-,TRBV4-1,TRBJ2-2,CASSQGLDSNTGELFF,TGCGCCAGCAGCCAAGGACTAGACTCTAACACCGGGGAGCTGTTTTTT
many,-,TRBV5-1,TRBJ1-1,CASRPGGDTEAFF,TGCGCCAGCAGGCCGGGAGGGGACACTGAAGCTTTCTTT
-,-,TRBV7-9,TRBJ2-2,CASSQGELAGELFF,TGTGCCAGCAGCCAAGGGGAACTGGCCGGGGAGCTGTTTTTT
few,TRBD1,TRBV27,TRBJ2-3,CASSPPPRQGLVTDTQYF,TGTGCCAGCAGCCCCCCCCCTCGACAGGGTTTGGTCACAGATACGCAGTATTTT
-,-,TRBV7-9,TRBJ2-4,CASSPAKLAKNIQYF,TGTGCCAGCAGTCCCGCCAAACTAGCCAAAAACATTCAGTACTTC
-,TRBD1,TRBV7-3,TRBJ1-1,CASSSRTGRAFF,TGTGCCAGCAGCTCTAGGACAGGGCGTGCTTTCTTT